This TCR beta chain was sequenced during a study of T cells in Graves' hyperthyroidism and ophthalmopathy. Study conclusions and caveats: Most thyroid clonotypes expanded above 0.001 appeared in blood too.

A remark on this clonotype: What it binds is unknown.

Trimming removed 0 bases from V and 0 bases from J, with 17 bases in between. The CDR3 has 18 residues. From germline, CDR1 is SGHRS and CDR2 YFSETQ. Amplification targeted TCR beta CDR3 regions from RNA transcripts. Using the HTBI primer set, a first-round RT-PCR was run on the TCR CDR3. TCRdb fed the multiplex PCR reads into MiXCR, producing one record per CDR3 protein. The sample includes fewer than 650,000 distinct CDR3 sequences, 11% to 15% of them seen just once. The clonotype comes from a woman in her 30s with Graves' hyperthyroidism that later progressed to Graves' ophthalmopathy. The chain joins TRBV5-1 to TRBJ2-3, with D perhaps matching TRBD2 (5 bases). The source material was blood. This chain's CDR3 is CASSLALLAGGSTDTQYF. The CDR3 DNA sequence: TGCGCCAGCAGCTTGGCCTTGTTGGCGGGCGGAAGCACAGATACGCAGTATTTT.